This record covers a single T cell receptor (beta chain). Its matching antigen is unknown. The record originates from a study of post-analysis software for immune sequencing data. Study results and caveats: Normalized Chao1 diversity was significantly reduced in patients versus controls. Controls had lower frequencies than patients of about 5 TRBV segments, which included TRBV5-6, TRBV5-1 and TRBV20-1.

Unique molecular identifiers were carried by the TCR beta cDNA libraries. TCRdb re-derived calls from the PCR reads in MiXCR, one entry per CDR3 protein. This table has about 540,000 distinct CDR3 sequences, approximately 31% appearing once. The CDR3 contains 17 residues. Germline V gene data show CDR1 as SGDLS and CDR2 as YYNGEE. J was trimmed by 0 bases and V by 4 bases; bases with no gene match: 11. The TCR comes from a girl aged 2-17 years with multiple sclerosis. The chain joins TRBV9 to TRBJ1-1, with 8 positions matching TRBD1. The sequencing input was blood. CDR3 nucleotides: TGTGCCAGCAGCTTAGGGACAGGATTTAGAGTGAACACTGAAGCTTTCTTT. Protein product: CASSLGTGFRVNTEAFF. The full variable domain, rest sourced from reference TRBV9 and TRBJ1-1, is DSGVTQTPKHLITATGQRVTLRCSPRSGDLSVYWYQQSLDQGLQFLIQYYNGEERAKGNILERFSAQQFPDLHSELNLSSLELGDSALYFCASSLGTGFRVNTEAFFGQGTRLTVV.